This TCR beta chain comes out of a study of blood T cell repertoires in COVID-19. Whole-study context: Sites in the United States, Italy and Spain provided acute and convalescent COVID-19 samples. PBMCs, B-cell-depleted T cells, or T cells were the source of the cDNA or gDNA that made up the material.

Germline loops: CDR1 SGHDT, CDR2 YYEEEE. The ends were cut back, 3 bases at V and 5 bases at J, with 14 bases in the middle. This CDR3 spans 15 amino acids. Methods used by the authors: The authors estimated nucleated cell counts from reference gene primer amplification. Profiling relied on immunoSEQ multiplex PCR, and the TCRdb table lists in-frame clones only, not all of them. The V and J calls and the clone size are those of that table, but D and trimming were determined from the DNA. The table records tens of thousands of clones, roughly 79% of them present only once. The sequenced material came from peripheral blood. The rearrangement joins TRBV5-6 to TRBJ2-2, with TRBD1 as a possible D gene (5 bases). The clonotype was recovered from a human donor in a cohort sampled during active COVID-19. The CDR3 spells CASSSSRVGTGELFF. Here the CDR3 DNA reads TGTGCCAGCAGCTCGTCCAGGGTTGGAACCGGGGAGCTGTTTTTT.